This T cell receptor beta chain is from a study of T-cell reconstitution after alpha-beta-depleted transplantation in children. General study points: Reportedly, roughly two months post-transplant, alpha-beta T cells arose from several hundred expanded graft clones. One year after transplant, T-cell counts and diversity came mostly from newly produced T cells. Surviving recipient cells, namely T cells and thymic progenitors, were the source of high day-60 TCRbeta diversity in some patients.

CDR1 and CDR2 from the germline V gene are DFQATT and SNEGSKA (reference sequence). After removal of 1 base from V and 7 bases from J, the junction contained 13 bases not matched to a gene. The CDR3 has 16 amino acids. Note on this clonotype: Its antigen is undetermined.

Preparation of the TCRbeta library used unique molecular identifiers. TCRdb redid the calling of the PCR reads with MiXCR, one entry per CDR3 protein. The repertoire includes approximately 490,000 distinct CDR3 sequences, roughly a tenth of them detected once, and just over 2% sits in the top ten. The TCR comes from a child aged 2 to 10 with inherited bone marrow failure, due to receive a stem cell transplant. Source: PBMCs, taken before TCRalphabeta/CD19-depleted stem cell transplant. The chain links TRBV20-1 to TRBJ2-5, with 9 positions matching TRBD1. In nucleotides, the CDR3 is TGCAGTGCTAGAGTTCCCTTTGGACAGGGACAGGGGACCCAGTACTTC. Translated: CSARVPFGQGQGTQYF.